A single TCR beta chain is shown here with its context. This clonotype was recorded at least ten times. Its binding antigen is unknown. No much larger clonotype is one base removed from it; base qualities were not supplied. This entry is derived from a study of CD8+CD57+ T cells in acquired aplastic anemia (dated by TCRdb to 2016 to 2018). With respect to the entire study: A mean of 3.2 ug of DNA, ranging from roughly 0.2 to 30 ug, was extracted from sorted CD4+ and CD8+ cells. A CD8+CD57+ expansion meant a frequency higher than the mean frequency seen in healthy subjects. The research as a whole found: Roughly 30 CD8+ CDR3 sequences were shared between patients and controls but appeared highly expressed in patients and within their immunodominant clones. Between patients and healthy controls, no significant difference in CD8+ Simpson's diversity was found (P=0.060).

From V the trimming removes 7 bases and from J it removes 1 base, while the gene matches leave 4 bases of the junction unaccounted for. For CDR1 and CDR2, the germline V gene lists SGDLS and YYNGEE. The CDR3, from cysteine to phenylalanine, totals 13 residues. Only the CDR3 DNA is retained, 39 bases long and in frame from the first base. Genomic DNA was used as template for profiling of TCR beta VDJ combinations and CDR3 sequences. An Illumina HiSeq 2000 was used for TCR repertoire sequencing. Regarding the original processing steps: Repertoires were assessed using TRBV/TRBJ rearrangement plots, CDR3 size and DJ length profiles, and Simpson's diversity index. The most abundant DNA sequence in the deep sequencing data was defined as the immunodominant clone. CDR3 amino acid sequences were screened for sharing across subjects and compared with published repertoires and the VDJdb database. TCRdb applied fastp at Q25 and MiXCR to the public reads, then kept only in-frame beta chains. Every distinct CDR3 protein forms one entry, paired with its most common genes and DNA. TCRdb, not the original authors, processed these V and J calls. The sample data list about 180,000 distinct CDR3 sequences, and 48% of these were observed just once. The ten largest clones capture roughly 1.8% of the sample.

Expansion of CD8+CD57+ cells had been shown by flow cytometry in the patients chosen for sequencing. Severe acquired aplastic anemia was diagnosed in all patients according to International Study of Aplastic Anemia and Agranulocytosis and Camitta criteria. No patient had received any therapy when blood was sampled. The study deep-sequenced TCR repertoires of sorted CD4+ and CD8+ blood T cells from severe aplastic anemia patients and healthy subjects. In the USA, patient enrollment took place under clinicaltrials.gov protocols 00001620, 01623167, 00001397, 00071045, 00081523 and 00961064. Ficoll-Paque density gradient centrifugation was used to isolate peripheral blood mononuclear cells. Before DNA extraction, CD4+ and CD8+ T cells were sorted with FACS or magnetic beads.

The clonotype comes from a human donor with aplastic anemia. The chain links TRBV9 with TRBJ2-5, with TRBD1 matching 7 junction bases. Sequencing input: sorted CD4+, CD8+, or CD8+CD57+ T cells (not recorded which) from PBMCs. The CDR3 protein is CASARGLQETQYF. The nucleotide sequence is given as TGTGCCAGCGCAAGGGGGCTCCAAGAGACCCAGTACTTC.